The 21 T cell receptor beta chains reported below all come from one sample, sequenced in a study of blood T cell repertoires in COVID-19 (dated by TCRdb to 2018 to 2020). The library was built by means of the immunoSEQ multiplex PCR assay. TCRdb retrieved this table from immuneACCESS and kept in-frame rearrangements only. Not all clones are present; in checked studies, unresolved V genes account for under half, and no reason is known for the remainder. In this sample the table shows tens of thousands of clones, roughly 89% of which occur a single time. The top ten clonotypes cover roughly 10% of the sample. Material for sequencing was peripheral blood. These receptors all come from an older man with active or convalescent COVID-19.

The V gene is TRBV18, the J gene TRBJ1-1, with D unresolved. The CDR3 length is 14 residues. Germline V lookup: CDR1 KGHSH, CDR2 LQKENI. V gave up 2 bases and J gave up 2 bases, with 9 bases separating them. DNA of the CDR3: TGTGCCAGCTCACCAGCCAGGCTCAACACTGAAGCTTTCTTT. Encoded protein: CASSPARLNTEAFF.

The rearrangement links TRBV4-2 to TRBJ2-5, with a weak D call TRBD2 (5 bases). From germline, CDR1 is LGHNA and CDR2 YNFKEQ. This CDR3 contains 14 residues. With 0 bases removed from V and 5 bases from J, the gap between germline ends came to 10 bases. The CDR3 sequence: CASSQEASLETQYF. The CDR3 coding sequence is TGTGCCAGCAGCCAAGAGGCTAGCTTGGAGACCCAGTACTTC.

The rearrangement joins TRBV11-2 to TRBJ2-7; 11 bases are a match to TRBD2. The V gene's germline CDR1 is SGHAT and CDR2 FQNNGV. V lost 5 bases, J lost 4 bases, and 7 bases stayed unmatched. The CDR3 sequence is 15 residues long. This CDR3 reads CASSTLAGVGYEQYF. The DNA for the CDR3 is TGTGCCAGCAGCACACTAGCGGGAGTTGGTTACGAGCAGTACTTC.

The genes are TRBV29-1 and TRBJ2-7; TRBD1 aligns across 12 bases. Germline lookup yields CDR1 SQVTM and CDR2 ANQGSEA. J lost 6 bases, V lost 3 bases, and 6 bases had no gene match. The CDR3 is 14 residues long. CDR3 residues: CSVEGQGASSEQYF. CDR3 nucleotides: TGCAGCGTTGAGGGACAGGGGGCGTCAAGCGAGCAGTACTTC.

V and J are TRBV5-4 and TRBJ2-1, with 9 bases lining up with TRBD2. This CDR3 has 17 residues. The V and J ends lost 0 bases and 0 bases, in that order; junction bases with no gene match: 4. Germline loops: CDR1 SGHNT, CDR2 YYREEE (reference sequence). Here the CDR3 DNA reads TGTGCCAGCAGCTTGGGTAGCGGGAGTAGCTCCTACAATGAGCAGTTCTTC. Translating gives CASSLGSGSSSYNEQFF.

The CDR3 nucleotides are TGTGCCAGCAGCACTAGCGGGGGGCCCCCCGATACGCAGTATTTT. It is translated as CASSTSGGPPDTQYF. This chain joins TRBV9 and TRBJ2-3, with 12 bases matching TRBD2. This CDR3 is 15 amino acids long. Trimming at V came to 4 bases and at J to 6 bases, leaving 6 bases not matched to a gene. CDR1 is SGDLS and CDR2 is YYNGEE in the germline V gene.

This clone has just a few counts. The V gene is TRBV6-5, the J gene TRBJ2-7; D is unresolved. Germline CDR1 is MNHEY and CDR2 is SVGAGI. V was shortened by 5 bases and J by 6 bases, with 14 bases between the two germline ends. The CDR3 has 13 residues. The CDR3 loop is CASSQVMGVEQYF. CDR3 sequence (DNA): TGTGCCAGCAGTCAGGTGATGGGTGTCGAGCAGTACTTC.

The chain employs TRBV27 and TRBJ2-3, with 8 bases lining up with TRBD2. Looked up from germline, CDR1 is MNHEY and CDR2 is SMNVEV (reference sequence). This CDR3 region has 15 residues. V was pared by 5 bases and J by 1 base, with 5 bases of the junction left unmatched. CDR3: CASSQSSGRTDTQYF. For the CDR3, the DNA is TGTGCCAGCAGTCAGTCTAGCGGGCGCACAGATACGCAGTATTTT.

This clone was recorded once. The chain links TRBV5-1 to TRBJ1-3; 8 nucleotides match TRBD1. This CDR3 is built from 17 residues. The germline V gene encodes CDR1 SGHRS and CDR2 YFSETQ. With V trimmed by 2 bases and J by 0 bases, 7 bases remained unmatched. CDR3 sequence (DNA): TGCGCCAGCAGCTTTTCAGGGGGCACCGACTCTGGAAACACCATATATTTT. It specifies CASSFSGGTDSGNTIYF.

The chain employs TRBV30 and TRBJ2-1; perhaps TRBD2 as D (5 bases). Trimming cost V 5 bases and J 3 bases, with 11 bases left between them. The CDR3 covers 13 residues. Germline CDR1 reads GTSNPN; CDR2 reads SVGIG (reference sequence). CDR3 residues: CAWGDGVYNEQFF. The CDR3 DNA reads as TGTGCCTGGGGTGACGGGGTCTACAATGAGCAGTTCTTC.

This sequence joins TRBV4-1 and TRBJ2-1; 9 positions agree with TRBD2. Unmatched junction bases numbered 11, after V lost 0 bases and J lost 5 bases. The CDR3 loop spans 18 amino acids. The germline V gene has CDR1 MGHRA and CDR2 YSYEKL. The CDR3 sequence: CASSQDEGLAGPHNEQFF. CDR3 in DNA: TGCGCCAGCAGCCAAGATGAGGGGCTAGCGGGACCCCACAATGAGCAGTTCTTC.

The V and J genes are TRBV5-1 and TRBJ2-1, with D maybe TRBD2 (6 bases). V was pared by 1 base and J by 6 bases, with 23 bases between. Germline values: CDR1 SGHRS, CDR2 YFSETQ. The CDR3 has 18 amino acids. CDR3 region: CASSLPSSGSDLLNEQFF. CDR3 sequence (DNA): TGCGCCAGCAGCTTGCCGTCGAGCGGGTCCGACCTACTCAATGAGCAGTTCTTC.

The V gene is TRBV6-5, the J gene TRBJ1-3; no clear D. V was pared by 4 bases and J by 0 bases, with 4 bases between. Germline CDR1 MNHEY, CDR2 SVGAGI. The CDR3 length is 13 residues. CDR3 bases: TGTGCCAGCAGTTCATCCTCTGGAAACACCATATATTTT. Translated: CASSSSSGNTIYF.

V and J are TRBV7-4 and TRBJ1-5; D is possibly TRBD1 (5 bases). Germline CDR1 and CDR2: SGHVT and SQSDAQ. Trimming took off 4 bases at V and 1 base at J, with 23 bases between the two ends. The CDR3 sequence is 19 residues long. In DNA, the CDR3 is TGTGCCAGCAGCTCCCGTCCCAGGGCAGGGTGGTTAAGCAATCAGCCCCAGCATTTT. Its translation: CASSSRPRAGWLSNQPQHF. Complete variable domain (other parts from reference TRBV7-4 and TRBJ1-5): GAGVSQSPRYKVAKRGRDVALRCDSISGHVTLYWYRQTLGQGSEVLTYSQSDAQRDKSGRPSGRFSAERPERSVSTLKIQRTEQGDSAVYLCASSSRPRAGWLSNQPQHFGDGTRLSIL.

The chain couples TRBV3-1 (or the pseudogene TRBV3-2) to TRBJ1-1; D possibly corresponds to TRBD1 (5 bases). This CDR3 is 14 amino acids long. Deletions cut 1 base from V and 7 bases from J, with 13 bases between. Germline V gives CDR1 LGHDT, CDR2 YNNKEL (reference sequence). DNA of the CDR3: TGTGCCAGCAGCCAAGGGGGGGGGACGGTTGAAGCTTTCTTT. This translates into CASSQGGGTVEAFF.

The chain links TRBV5-1 to TRBJ2-2, with 9 bases lining up with TRBD2. Germline lookup yields CDR1 SGHRS and CDR2 YFSETQ. The CDR3 is made up of 16 amino acids. V shed 4 bases, J shed 5 bases, and the junction held 9 bases outside the gene matches. Here the CDR3 DNA reads TGCGCCAGCAGCCCGGGGCTAGCGGGGAATACCGGGGAGCTGTTTTTT. It specifies CASSPGLAGNTGELFF.

V and J are TRBV28 and TRBJ1-2; weak D call: TRBD1 (5 bases). V was trimmed by 10 bases and J by 1 base, leaving 16 bases between them. Germline CDR1 MDHEN, CDR2 SYDVKM. This CDR3 spans 14 amino acids. The CDR3 region is CAIRKQGDNYGYTF. The CDR3 nucleotides read TGTGCCATCCGTAAGCAGGGCGATAACTATGGCTACACCTTC.

The J gene is TRBJ2-5, the V gene TRBV7-9; 7 nucleotides align to TRBD1. This CDR3 spans 13 amino acids. CDR1 is SEHNR, CDR2 FQNEAQ, per germline (reference sequence). Trimming removed 4 bases from V and 5 bases from J; junction bases left unmatched: 4. The CDR3 region is CASSSQGFETQYF. CDR3 DNA: TGTGCCAGCAGCTCACAGGGGTTTGAGACCCAGTACTTC.

The chain joins TRBV19 to TRBJ1-4, with D perhaps matching TRBD1 (6 bases). The CDR3 consists of 15 residues. V shed 1 base and J shed 8 bases, with 14 bases lying between them. Germline CDR1 is LNHDA and CDR2 is SQIVND (reference sequence). The CDR3 DNA is TGTGCCAGTAGTATAGCTTCGGGGGGCGACGAAAAACTGTTTTTT. Its protein is CASSIASGGDEKLFF. Based on the CDR3 plus reference TRBV19 and TRBJ1-4, the full variable domain is DGGITQSPKYLFRKEGQNVTLSCEQNLNHDAMYWYRQDPGQGLRLIYYSQIVNDFQKGDIAEGYSVSREKKESFPLTVTSAQKNPTAFYLCASSIASGGDEKLFFGSGTQLSVL.

The chain employs TRBV4-3 and TRBJ2-2; unclear D gene. This CDR3 has 17 residues. V lost 1 base and J 4 bases, leaving 16 bases between the germline ends. In germline, CDR1 is LGHNA, CDR2 YSLEER. The chain's CDR3 is CASSQGPSVRPTGELFF. In DNA, the CDR3 is TGCGCCAGCAGCCAAGGCCCTTCCGTGCGCCCCACCGGGGAGCTGTTTTTT.

This chain joins TRBV28 and TRBJ2-5; D may be TRBD2 (6 bases). The CDR3 covers 17 residues. Trimming took 2 bases from V and 5 from J, leaving 21 bases between them. Germline V gene data show CDR1 as MDHEN and CDR2 as SYDVKM. Written as DNA, the CDR3 is TGTGCCAGCAGTTTAATGGCGGCTAGCGTCAAGGGGGAGACCCAGTACTTC. Encoded protein: CASSLMAASVKGETQYF.